What follows describes a single TCR beta chain. The antigen it binds to is not known. No quality values exist for individual bases; no much larger clone is one base distant. The CDR3 covers 15 residues, taking in both the cysteine and the phenylalanine. Only the CDR3 DNA stays, 45 bases, in frame from base 1. V is pruned by 6 bases and J by 2 bases, leaving 5 bases of the junction without a gene match. From the germline V gene (reference sequence), CDR1 is MNHEY and CDR2 is SMNVEV. The source of the sample is a study of blood T cell repertoires in COVID-19 (dated by TCRdb to the early 2020s). Regarding the complete study: Collaborator samples came from the United States, Italy and Spain and covered acute and convalescent phases of COVID-19. The prospective study material was composed of cDNA or gDNA derived from T cells, B-cell-depleted T cells, or PBMCs. Subjects who had been exposed to COVID-19, were actively infected with it, or had recovered from it provided the deeply sampled blood TCRbeta repertoires that made up the dataset. The repertoires were released in a freely available public database intended as a resource for research on the immune response to SARS-CoV-2. The samples were drawn from two sources: the first 160 participants of the ongoing ImmuneRACE study, and approximately 1,300 subjects contributed by 6 global collaborators. Nearly every sample came with metadata listing a de-identified subject ID, COVID-19 status, age in years and sex. HLA class I and class II types, where available, came from metadata supplied by the sample provider rather than from assay-based typing.

TCRbeta CDR3 regions were amplified from genomic DNA by means of the immunoSEQ Assay, a bias-controlled multiplex PCR. Per the source publication's procedure: The number of nucleated cells in each sample was estimated from the amplification of reference gene primers within the assay. To quantify the absolute abundance of each unique TCRbeta CDR3 rearrangement, sequence reads were collapsed and filtered. For each sample, productive Simpson clonality was calculated as the square root of Simpson's diversity index across productive rearrangements. In TCRdb, the immuneACCESS table is reduced to in-frame sequences with V and J assigned. These tables do not hold every clone; where another copy was compared, an unresolved V gene accounts for under half, and the others remain unexplained. Clone size and V and J calls were adopted from that table, with D and trimming inferred from the DNA. This sample comprises about 270,000 clones, under 90% of them detected only once. The biggest ten clones account for less than 2.5% of the sample.

Points the paper makes about the study in general: How much clinical and demographic metadata was included differed by source and by participant, and the metadata was provided uncurated.

Whole blood was collected in K2EDTA tubes by collaborating institutions according to the institutions' own protocols. For TCRbeta analysis, collaborators shipped samples in one of three forms: frozen whole blood, isolated PBMCs, or DNA extracted from either of those sample types. This sequence was found in a man over 45 with acute or convalescent COVID-19. The specimen was peripheral blood. The chain is assembled from TRBV27 and TRBJ1-3; TRBD1 aligns with 9 central bases. The DNA sequence reads TGTGCCAGCAGCACCGGGACAGGGCCTGGAAACACCATATATTTT. This gives the protein CASSTGTGPGNTIYF.